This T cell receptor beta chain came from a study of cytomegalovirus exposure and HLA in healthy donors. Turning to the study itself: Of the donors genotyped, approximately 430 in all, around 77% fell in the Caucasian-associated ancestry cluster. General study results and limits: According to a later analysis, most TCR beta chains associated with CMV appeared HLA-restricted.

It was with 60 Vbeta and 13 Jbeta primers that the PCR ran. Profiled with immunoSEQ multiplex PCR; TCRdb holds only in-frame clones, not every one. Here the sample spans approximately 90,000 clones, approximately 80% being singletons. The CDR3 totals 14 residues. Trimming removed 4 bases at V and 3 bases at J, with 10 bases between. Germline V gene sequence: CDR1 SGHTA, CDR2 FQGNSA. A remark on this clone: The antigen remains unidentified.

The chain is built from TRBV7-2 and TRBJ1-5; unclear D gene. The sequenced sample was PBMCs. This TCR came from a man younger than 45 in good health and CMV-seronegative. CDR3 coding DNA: TGTGCCAGCAGCTCCCCGGGAGTCAATCAGCCCCAGCATTTT. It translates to CASSSPGVNQPQHF.